The present TCR beta chain was sequenced within a study of blood T cell repertoires in COVID-19. Overall study context: Both acute and convalescent COVID-19 samples were obtained from the United States, Italy and Spain. The cDNA or gDNA used as material had been derived from T cells, B-cell-depleted T cells, or PBMCs.

Individuals aged roughly 18 to 100 years were recruited from fewer than 25 US areas. CDR3 length equals 18 residues. Here immunoSEQ multiplex PCR was the method, and the copy in TCRdb shows in-frame clones only, minus some. Altogether 360,000 or so clones are present, more than 85% being singletons, with the ten largest covering around 3%. The sequenced sample consisted of PBMCs or T cells enriched from blood (not recorded which). The clonotype comes from a young woman who had recovered from COVID-19. The rearrangement uses TRBV1 and TRBJ2-1; the table's D gene call, TRBD2, was not cross checked with the DNA. TRBV1 is annotated as a pseudogene. The CDR3 sequence: CTSSQDWAGASSYNEQFF. The CDR3 coding sequence is TGCACCAGCAGCCAAGATTGGGCGGGGGCGAGCTCCTACAATGAGCAGTTCTTC.